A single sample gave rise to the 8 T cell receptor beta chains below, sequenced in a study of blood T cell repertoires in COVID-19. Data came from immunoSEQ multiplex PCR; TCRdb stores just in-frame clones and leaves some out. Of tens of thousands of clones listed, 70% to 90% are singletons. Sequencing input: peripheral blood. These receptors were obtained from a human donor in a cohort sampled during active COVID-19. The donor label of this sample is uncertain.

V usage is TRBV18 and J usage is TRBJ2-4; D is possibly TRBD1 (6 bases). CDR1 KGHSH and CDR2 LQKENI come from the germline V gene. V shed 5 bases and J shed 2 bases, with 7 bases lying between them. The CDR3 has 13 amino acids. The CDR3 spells CASSTGTKNIQYF. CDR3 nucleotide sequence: TGTGCCAGCTCAACAGGGACCAAAAACATTCAGTACTTC.

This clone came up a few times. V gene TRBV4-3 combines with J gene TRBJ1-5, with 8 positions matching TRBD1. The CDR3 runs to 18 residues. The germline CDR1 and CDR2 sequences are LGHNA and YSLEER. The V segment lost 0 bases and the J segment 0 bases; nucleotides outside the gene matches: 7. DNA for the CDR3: TGCGCCAGCAGCCAAGATCCCCAGGGGGCGGGTAGCAATCAGCCCCAGCATTTT. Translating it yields CASSQDPQGAGSNQPQHF.

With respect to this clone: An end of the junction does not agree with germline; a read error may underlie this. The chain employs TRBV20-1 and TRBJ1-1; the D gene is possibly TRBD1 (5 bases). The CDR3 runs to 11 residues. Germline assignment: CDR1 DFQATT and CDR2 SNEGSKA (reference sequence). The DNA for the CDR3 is TGTGGGGGGGGAGGTAGAACTGAAGCTTTCTTT. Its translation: CGGGGRTEAFF.

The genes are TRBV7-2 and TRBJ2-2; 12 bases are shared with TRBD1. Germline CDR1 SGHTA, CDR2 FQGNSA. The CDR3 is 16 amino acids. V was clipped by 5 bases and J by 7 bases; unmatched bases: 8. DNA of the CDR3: TGTGCCAGCAGCCCCCGGGGGACAGGGGGCGGCGGGGAGCTGTTTTTT. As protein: CASSPRGTGGGGELFF.

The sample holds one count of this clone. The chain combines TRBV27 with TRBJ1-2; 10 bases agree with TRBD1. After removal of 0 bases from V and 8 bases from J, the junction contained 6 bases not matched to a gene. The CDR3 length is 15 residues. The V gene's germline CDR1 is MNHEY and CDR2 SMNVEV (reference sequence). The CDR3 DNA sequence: TGTGCCAGCAGTTTATCGCTGGGACAGGGGCACGGCTACACCTTC. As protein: CASSLSLGQGHGYTF.

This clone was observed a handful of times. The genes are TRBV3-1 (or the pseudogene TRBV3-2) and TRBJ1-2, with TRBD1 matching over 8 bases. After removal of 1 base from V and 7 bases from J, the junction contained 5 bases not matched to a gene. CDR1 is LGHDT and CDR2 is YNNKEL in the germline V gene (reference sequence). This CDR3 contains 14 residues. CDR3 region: CASSQVQGASGYTF. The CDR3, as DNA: TGTGCCAGCAGCCAAGTTCAGGGGGCCAGTGGCTACACCTTC.

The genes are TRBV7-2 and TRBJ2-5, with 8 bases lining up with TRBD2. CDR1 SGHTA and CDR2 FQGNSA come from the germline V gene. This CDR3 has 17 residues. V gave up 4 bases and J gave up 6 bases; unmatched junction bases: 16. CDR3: CASSSIPITGGTKTQYF. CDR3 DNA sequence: TGTGCCAGCAGCTCCATACCAATAACGGGGGGGACAAAGACCCAGTACTTC.

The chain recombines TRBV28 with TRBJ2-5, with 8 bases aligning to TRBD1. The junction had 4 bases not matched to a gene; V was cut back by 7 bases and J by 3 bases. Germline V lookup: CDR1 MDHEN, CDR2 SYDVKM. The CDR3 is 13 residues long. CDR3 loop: CASTPGQEETQYF. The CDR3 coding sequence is TGTGCCAGCACCCCGGGACAGGAAGAGACCCAGTACTTC. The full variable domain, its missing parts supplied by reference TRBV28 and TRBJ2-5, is DVKVTQSSRYLVKRTGEKVFLECVQDMDHENMFWYRQDPGLGLRLIYFSYDVKMKEKGDIPEGYSVSREKKERFSLILESASTNQTSMYLCASTPGQEETQYFGPGTRLLVL.